This entry is about one TCR beta chain. There is no known antigen for this receptor. Within one base of it there is no much larger clone, and no base qualities were kept. This entry comes from a study of T cells in Graves' hyperthyroidism and ophthalmopathy (dated by TCRdb to the late 2010s). General notes on the study: Peripheral blood samples were taken at initial diagnosis, before any treatment was given. To identify TCR V-J signatures that set the groups apart, the researchers used a discovery cohort of more than 95 patients, made up of approximately 43 with Graves' ophthalmopathy and about 60 with stable Graves' hyperthyroidism. An independent validation cohort of under 20 hyperthyroidism patients and approximately 15 patients who later progressed to ophthalmopathy tested prospective prediction of ophthalmopathy. The 75 to 100 discovery patients were divided at random into training and test sets in a 7:3 ratio. Thyroid tissue and blood T-cell repertoires from more than 5 Graves' hyperthyroidism patients were also compared in the study. After sampling, hyperthyroidism patients received methimazole starting at 30 mg daily, and ophthalmopathy patients received high-dose intravenous methylprednisolone. The paper reports TCR Vbeta CDR3 sequencing of over 130 peripheral blood samples: around 45 ophthalmopathy, about 75 hyperthyroidism and around 17 progressor patients. Broader findings and caveats from the paper: In validation, the model predicted progression to ophthalmopathy with roughly 66% sensitivity and approximately 72% specificity, a median of roughly seven months before onset. Most expanded thyroid clonotypes (frequency above 0.001) were also found in blood, which suggests that blood repertoires may mirror thyroid immune responses. A model built on a 13 V-J signature distinguished ophthalmopathy from stable hyperthyroidism, reaching roughly 88% sensitivity and under 84% specificity in cross-validation and 80%/75% in testing. No statistical method was used to set the sample size in advance, and investigators knew the group allocation.

Graves' hyperthyroidism was defined as stable when no progression to ophthalmopathy occurred over 18 months of follow-up. Hyperthyroidism patients were newly diagnosed, had a disease duration of under 2 months, and were aged 18 to 65 years. The study excluded patients with uncontrolled infections, other autoimmune diseases, pregnancy or lactation. Diagnoses were established on the basis of clinical symptoms, serum thyroxine and TRAb, thyroid ultrasound, and orbital computed tomography. PBMCs were isolated from 10 ml of fresh peripheral blood by Ficoll-Paque density gradient centrifugation. Total RNA was extracted with Trizol reagent, and quality was checked on an Agilent 2100 Bioanalyzer. The TCR beta CDR3 regions were amplified from the RNA transcripts. For the first round of RT-PCR on the TCR CDR3, the HTBI primer set was used together with the Qiagen OneStep RT-PCR kit. Libraries were constructed in a second round of multiplex PCR, after which size selection and purification were performed. Libraries were sequenced paired-end with 100 bp reads on an Illumina HiSeq2000. The paper's data handling went like this. SOAPnuke was used to process the raw data, with reads discarded if the reads contained adapters or uncalled bases, had a mean Phred below 15, or lacked an exact constant-primer or identifier match. High-quality paired reads were merged using COPE v1.2.5, and each unique nucleotide sequence was defined as a clonotype. MiTCR v1.1 was used to align clonotypes to the IMGT TRBV, TRBD and TRBJ reference segments. Analysis was restricted to V-J combinations with a frequency above 0.0001, which covered roughly 99% of repertoires. A TCS score was defined as the ratio between F50 (clonal expansion) and ExV (chaos), using BLOSUM62-based TCRdist between CDR3 peptides within each V-J. Welch's t-statistics and random forest reduced roughly 530 V-J features to 13, which were used in a naive Bayes classifier (R e1071). TCRdb redid the processing of the public reads, applying fastp at Q25 and MiXCR, and retained in-frame beta chains. Under each unique CDR3 protein, matching rows form one entry showing the most common genes and DNA. The V and J calls here are based on TCRdb, not the publication. Here the sample has about 510,000 distinct CDR3 sequences; 12% to 15% occur a single time. The top ten constitute approximately 13% of the sample.

Trimming costs V 4 bases and J 2 bases, and their ends lie 12 bases apart. CDR1 and CDR2, per the germline V gene, are MDHEN and SYDVKM. CDR3 length: 15 amino acids, cysteine to phenylalanine. Only the CDR3 region is kept as DNA, spanning 45 bases read in frame from base 1. The V gene is TRBV28 and the J gene is TRBJ1-5; TRBD1 is a possible D gene, resting on 5 matching bases. The sequencing sample was made of blood. The receptor was derived from a woman aged 40 to 50 with Graves' hyperthyroidism. The CDR3 loop reads CASSSGGFGNQPQHF. The DNA sequence reads TGTGCCAGCAGTTCCGGGGGATTTGGCAATCAGCCCCAGCATTTT.